The 26 T cell receptor beta chains below all came from one sample that was sequenced in a study of shared clonotypes between healthy human individuals. Using immunoSEQ multiplex PCR, the repertoire was profiled, and TCRdb retains in-frame clones only, with some absent. The table lists 450,000 to 500,000 clones, 65% to 85% of them singletons, with 10% to 15% in the top ten. The material sequenced was PBMCs. These receptors came from a woman aged 40 to 49 in good health. Some clones in this sample may be carry-over from other donors' samples.

The chain carries TRBV5-1 and TRBJ1-2; D is unclear. V lost 5 bases and J 4 bases, leaving 18 bases between the germline ends. The CDR3 spans 15 residues. CDR1 is SGHRS, CDR2 YFSETQ, per germline. CDR3 sequence: CASRDPSMSRYGYTF. The CDR3, as DNA: TGCGCCAGCAGGGATCCGTCGATGAGTCGCTATGGCTACACCTTC. The variable domain in full, with the rest retrieved from reference TRBV5-1 and TRBJ1-2, is KAGVTQTPRYLIKTRGQQVTLSCSPISGHRSVSWYQQTPGQGLQFLFEYFSETQRNKGNFPGRFSGRQFSNSRSEMNVSTLELGDSALYLCASRDPSMSRYGYTFGSGTRLTVV.

The chain couples TRBV2 to TRBJ1-1; D not resolved. CDR1 and CDR2 (germline): SNHLY, FYNNEI. Trimming took 4 bases from V and 3 from J, leaving 9 bases between them. The CDR3 is 13 amino acids. The CDR3 DNA is TGTGCCAGCAGTGTGGTTGGAGACACTGAAGCTTTCTTT. Protein: CASSVVGDTEAFF.

This clone was counted between two and nine times. This rearrangement joins TRBV27 to TRBJ2-7; TRBD1 or TRBD2 may be the D gene (5 bases each). Germline CDR1 and CDR2: MNHEY and SMNVEV (reference sequence). V was clipped by 2 bases and J by 6 bases, with 11 bases between them. The CDR3 extends over 13 amino acids. The CDR3 loop is CASSLGGDVEQYF. The DNA for the CDR3 is TGTGCCAGCAGTTTAGGGGGAGACGTCGAGCAGTACTTC.

V gene TRBV18 combines with J gene TRBJ2-4; D not certain. Trimming removed 0 bases at V and 2 bases at J, with 11 bases between. The CDR3 length is 16 residues. The germline V gene encodes CDR1 KGHSH and CDR2 LQKENI. The CDR3 region has the DNA TGTGCCAGCTCACCACCTAATCGAGGATCCAAAAACATTCAGTACTTC. It yields the protein CASSPPNRGSKNIQYF.

V usage is TRBV19 and J usage is TRBJ2-7, with D possibly TRBD1 on 5 matching bases. From germline, CDR1 is LNHDA and CDR2 SQIVND (reference sequence). V gave up 5 bases and J gave up 1 base, with 18 bases separating them. The CDR3 has 16 amino acids. This CDR3 is CASSLPMGRNSYEQYF. The CDR3 coding sequence is TGTGCCAGTAGTCTCCCCATGGGGCGGAATTCCTACGAGCAGTACTTC.

A word on this clone: At one end, the junction sequence differs from germline, possibly due to a read error. Other nucleotide sequences in the sample specify the same CDR3. The CDR3 here is CTSSQGVGSGSYEQYF. The DNA for the CDR3 is TGCACCAGCAGCCAAGGGGTTGGAAGCGGGAGTTACGAGCAGTACTTC. The chain has TRBV4-3 and TRBJ2-7; 8 nucleotides line up with TRBD2. This CDR3 is built from 16 residues. Germline lookup yields CDR1 LGHNA and CDR2 YSLEER.

V and J are TRBV7-9 and TRBJ2-7; 8 bases align to TRBD2. This CDR3 comprises 18 residues. The V and J ends lost 3 bases and 5 bases, in that order; junction bases with no gene match: 18. Germline loops: CDR1 SEHNR, CDR2 FQNEAQ (reference sequence). Here the CDR3 DNA reads TGTGCCAGCAGCTTCAGCCTAGCGGGTAGCCGGGGGGGGCACGAGCAGTACTTC. This translates into CASSFSLAGSRGGHEQYF.

Note on this clone: A read error likely explains this, since a far larger clone differs by one base. Other DNA sequences within the sample encode an identical CDR3. The J gene is TRBJ2-7, the V gene TRBV15, with D possibly matching TRBD1 (6 bases). CDR1 is LNHNV and CDR2 is YYDKDF in the germline V gene (reference sequence). The CDR3 is 13 residues long. For the CDR3, the DNA is TGTGCCACCAAGGAGACAGGCGTCCACGAACAGTACTTC. Residues: CATKETGVHEQYF. Drawing the rest from reference TRBV15 and TRBJ2-7, the complete variable domain is DAMVIQNPRYQVTQFGKPVTLSCSQTLNHNVMYWYQQKSSQAPKLLFHYYDKDFNNEADTPDNFQSRRPNTSFCFLDIRSPGLGDTAMYLCATKETGVHEQYFGPGTRLTVT.

The chain recombines TRBV6-4 with TRBJ2-3; perhaps TRBD1 as D (5 bases). The germline V and J ends were trimmed by 6 bases and 1 base, with 11 bases remaining between them. The CDR3 runs 14 residues. Germline V gene lookup returns CDR1 MRHNA and CDR2 SNTAGT. The DNA of the CDR3 is TGTGCCAGCAGATTAGACAGCGGCACAGATACGCAGTATTTT. Amino acids: CASRLDSGTDTQYF.

In the case of this clone: Given a far larger clone just one base away, this is likely a sequencing read error. The chain recombines TRBV10-3 with TRBJ1-6; D is unresolved. The CDR3 extends over 12 amino acids. Germline V gene lookup returns CDR1 ENHRY and CDR2 SYGVKD. CDR3 nucleotides: TGTGCCATCAGTGAGTCCCTCGAGACCCTCCGCTTT. This codes for CAISESLETLRF.

A remark on this clone: A far more abundant clone sits one base away, making this likely a read error. Other DNA sequences in this specimen translate into the identical CDR3. The rearrangement joins TRBV18 to TRBJ1-2; D is undetermined. CDR3 length equals 12 residues. Germline CDR1 is KGHSH and CDR2 is LQKENI. DNA for the CDR3: TGTGCTAGCTCACCACCAGACTATGGCTACACCTTC. Amino acid sequence: CASSPPDYGYTF.

The chain is built from TRBV18 and TRBJ2-2; 9 bases align to TRBD1. The germline V gene has CDR1 KGHSH and CDR2 LQKENI. V trimming: 4 bases; J trimming: 0 bases; junction bases outside the gene matches: 6. CDR3 length: 17 residues. In DNA form, the CDR3 reads TGTGCCAGCTCACAGTCCACAGGGGGCGCGAACACCGGGGAGCTGTTTTTT. Protein sequence: CASSQSTGGANTGELFF.

In regard to this clone: This probably arose from a read error, given a far larger clone one base away. The chain couples TRBV5-4 to TRBJ1-3; 7 bases align to TRBD1. CDR3 length equals 14 residues. The germline V gene encodes CDR1 SGHNT and CDR2 YYREEE (reference sequence). In nucleotides, the CDR3 is TGTACCAGCAGCTCCAGGGGGTCTGGAAACACCATATATTTT. Its protein product is CTSSSRGSGNTIYF.

This clone has more than one count but fewer than ten. The J gene is TRBJ1-1, the V gene TRBV9; no firm D call. The CDR3 has 11 residues. CDR1 SGDLS and CDR2 YYNGEE come from the germline V gene. V was clipped by 9 bases and J by 6 bases, with 12 bases between them. The CDR3 spells CANTHRAEAFF. CDR3 nucleotide sequence: TGTGCCAACACCCATCGGGCTGAAGCTTTCTTT.

V is TRBV28 and J is TRBJ2-7; 9 bases are shared with TRBD2. The germline V gene has CDR1 MDHEN and CDR2 SYDVKM. With 3 bases clipped from V and 1 base from J, the junction kept 4 bases outside the gene matches. This CDR3 spans 15 amino acids. CDR3 in amino acids: CASSLTSGESYEQYF. The CDR3 bases are TGTGCCAGCAGTTTGACTAGCGGCGAGTCCTACGAGCAGTACTTC.

The chain carries TRBV7-9 and TRBJ2-5, with 7 bases that match TRBD1. CDR3 size: 13 residues. Germline CDR1 SEHNR, CDR2 FQNEAQ (reference sequence). The junction had 4 bases not matched to a gene; V was cut back by 5 bases and J by 4 bases. CDR3 sequence (DNA): TGTGCCAGCAGCCGACAGGGCGGAGAGACCCAGTACTTC. It yields the protein CASSRQGGETQYF.

Regarding this clone: A much larger clone lies one base from this, so it may be a read error. In DNA form, the CDR3 reads TGCGCCTGCGATGAGTACGTTAGCACAGATACGCAGTATTTT. It is translated as CACDEYVSTDTQYF. This rearrangement joins TRBV5-1 to TRBJ2-3; D gene ambiguous. The germline V gene has CDR1 SGHRS and CDR2 YFSETQ. This CDR3 is 14 amino acids long. Trimming took off 10 bases at V and 0 bases at J, with 15 bases between the two ends.

This clone was found once. One base separates it from a far larger clone, so it is likely a read error. V usage is TRBV6-1 and J usage is TRBJ2-7; D remains ambiguous. This CDR3 spans 14 amino acids. Per the germline V gene, CDR1 is MNHNS and CDR2 is SASEGT. V dropped 3 bases and J dropped 6 bases, with 15 bases sitting between them. CDR3 amino acids: CASSDNGSPSEQYF. CDR3 nucleotide sequence: TGTGCCAGCAGTGACAATGGGTCCCCCTCCGAGCAGTACTTC.

This chain links TRBV5-4 with TRBJ2-7; 7 bases align to TRBD1. Germline lookup yields CDR1 SGHNT and CDR2 YYREEE (reference sequence). J lost 3 bases, V lost 3 bases, and 0 bases had no gene match. The CDR3 runs to 12 residues. The CDR3 is CASSWDSYEQYF. CDR3 coding DNA: TGTGCCAGCAGCTGGGACAGCTACGAGCAGTACTTC.

The rearrangement joins TRBV5-1 to TRBJ2-2; 7 bases map to TRBD1. V gave up 2 bases and J gave up 5 bases; unmatched junction bases: 9. Germline loops: CDR1 SGHRS, CDR2 YFSETQ. This CDR3 region has 16 residues. The CDR3 DNA reads as TGCGCCAGCAGCTTTGGCACCCAACAGGGGACCGGGGAGCTGTTTTTT. It is translated as CASSFGTQQGTGELFF.

J is TRBJ2-7 and V is TRBV7-2, with 7 bases fitting TRBD2. CDR1 is SGHTA and CDR2 is FQGNSA in the germline V gene. V was clipped by 5 bases and J by 2 bases; unmatched bases: 9. The CDR3 contains 15 residues. CDR3 DNA sequence: TGTGCCAGCAGCAGTAGCGGGTCCAAGGCCTACGAGCAGTACTTC. Protein product: CASSSSGSKAYEQYF.

This sequence joins TRBV7-8 and TRBJ2-7, with D perhaps TRBD1 (5 bases). Germline V gives CDR1 SGHVS, CDR2 FQNEAQ. The CDR3 extends over 13 amino acids. Trimming removed 5 bases from V and 0 bases from J, with 8 bases in between. The CDR3 sequence is CASSLRVSYEQYF. Here the CDR3 DNA reads TGTGCCAGCAGCCTCAGGGTCTCCTACGAGCAGTACTTC.

The genes are TRBV28 and TRBJ2-4, with 7 bases that match TRBD1. Germline V CDR1 and CDR2: MDHEN, SYDVKM. The CDR3 covers 15 residues. Trimming removed 5 bases from V and 3 bases from J; junction bases left unmatched: 7. For the CDR3, the DNA is TGTGCCAGCAGTCTAGAGGGGGCTGGCAAAAACATTCAGTACTTC. Encoded protein: CASSLEGAGKNIQYF.

This clone was counted a few times. The gene calls are TRBV28 and TRBJ2-7; 7 bases line up with TRBD1. V shed 2 bases and J 0 bases; nucleotides not matched to a gene: 10. CDR3 length: 17 residues. In germline, CDR1 is MDHEN, CDR2 SYDVKM. CDR3 DNA: TGTGCCAGCAGTTTAAATCCTGTGACAGGGTTCTCCTACGAGCAGTACTTC. Translated, it gives CASSLNPVTGFSYEQYF.

Details on this clone: With a far larger clone one base away, a read error is the likely cause. This sample includes further DNA sequences coding for the same CDR3. The CDR3 region is CASSPGANQPQHF. Here the CDR3 DNA reads TGCGCCAGCAGCCCAGGGGCCAATCAGCCCCAGCATTTT. This rearrangement joins TRBV28 to TRBJ1-5; the D gene is possibly TRBD1 (6 bases). Germline lookup yields CDR1 MDHEN and CDR2 SYDVKM. The CDR3 runs 13 residues.

The V gene is TRBV7-9, the J gene TRBJ2-3, with TRBD2 matching over 10 bases. The J segment lost 3 bases and the V segment lost 4 bases, leaving 7 bases of the junction unmatched. The CDR3 totals 16 residues. The V gene's germline CDR1 is SEHNR and CDR2 FQNEAQ (reference sequence). The CDR3 DNA sequence: TGTGCCAGCAGCTCCTTAGCGGGAGGACCGACAGATACGCAGTATTTT. As protein: CASSSLAGGPTDTQYF.